A selection of T cell receptor beta chains follows, all from one sample in a study of cytomegalovirus exposure and HLA in healthy donors. Generated by immunoSEQ multiplex PCR, the TCRdb table keeps only in-frame clones and is missing some. The sample records some 190,000 clones, approximately 85% being singletons. The source material was PBMCs. All receptors derive from a woman under 30 in good health and CMV-seronegative. CDR3s include the opening cysteine and the closing phenylalanine or tryptophan.

v_call	j_call	cdr3_aa
TRBV5-4	TRBJ2-2	CASSPGQGAYGELFF
TRBV7-8	TRBJ2-3	CASSQQGWDTQYF
TRBV9	TRBJ1-1	CASSVHQGGGSEAFF
TRBV5-6	TRBJ2-7	CASSLATGGVYEQYF
TRBV15	TRBJ2-1	CATSRDNRGDYNEQFF
TRBV2	TRBJ2-7	CASSGSGGRSYEQYF
TRBV18	TRBJ1-2	CASSPPNYGYTF
TRBV7-2	TRBJ2-1	CASSLVKGAGGEQFF
TRBV13	TRBJ2-7	CASSPSPGGPEQYF
TRBV18	TRBJ1-3	CASSPLMAPQGALSGNTIYF
TRBV13	TRBJ2-1	CASSFPGTGANEQFF
TRBV7-9	TRBJ1-6	CASSLTSGNNSPLHF
TRBV5-1	TRBJ2-2	CASSLVWEYGELFF
TRBV2	TRBJ2-3	CASSEARRTGATDTQYF
TRBV4-1	TRBJ1-1	CASSHTDTNTEAFF
TRBV28	TRBJ2-1	CASSLGTGPAGEQFF
TRBV21-1	TRBJ2-1	CASSKVGGGDPAEQFF
TRBV6-1	TRBJ1-2	CASSESAVGGYTF
TRBV5-6	TRBJ1-5	CASSLGALNPQHF
TRBV27	TRBJ1-2	CASKNRAAPNYGYTF
TRBV5-4	TRBJ1-1	CASSQGRNTEAFF
TRBV11-2	TRBJ2-7	CASSPIAGPNYEQYF
TRBV5-4	TRBJ2-5	CASRIGTSGSSETQYF
TRBV18	TRBJ2-1	CASSPREQGAAEQFF
TRBV5-6	TRBJ2-2	CASSTRTYAGSGELFF
TRBV7-8	TRBJ1-3	CASSPNRALSGNTIYF